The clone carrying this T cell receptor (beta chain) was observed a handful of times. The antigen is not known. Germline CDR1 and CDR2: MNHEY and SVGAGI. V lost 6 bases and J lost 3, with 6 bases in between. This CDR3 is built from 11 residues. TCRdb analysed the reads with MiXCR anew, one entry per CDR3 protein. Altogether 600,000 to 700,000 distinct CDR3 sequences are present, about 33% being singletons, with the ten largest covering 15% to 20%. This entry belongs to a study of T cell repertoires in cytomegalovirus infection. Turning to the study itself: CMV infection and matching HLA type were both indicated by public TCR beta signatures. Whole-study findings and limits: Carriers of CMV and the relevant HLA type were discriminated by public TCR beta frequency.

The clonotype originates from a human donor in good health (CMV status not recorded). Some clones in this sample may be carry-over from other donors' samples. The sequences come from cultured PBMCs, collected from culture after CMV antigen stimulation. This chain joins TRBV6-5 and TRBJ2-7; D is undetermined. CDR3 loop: CASRHDYEQYF. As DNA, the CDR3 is TGTGCCAGCAGACACGACTACGAGCAGTACTTC.